Listed below are T cell receptor beta chains from one sample, sequenced in a study of spatial heterogeneity in lung cancer. One entry per CDR3 protein results from TCRdb running MiXCR on the 5' RACE reads. The table shows 20,000 to 25,000 distinct CDR3 sequences, with 4.6% occurring only once. The material sequenced was PBMCs, taken at surgery. The source is a male donor with early-stage non-small cell lung cancer. CDR3s include the opening cysteine and the closing phenylalanine or tryptophan. D genes are given only for firm matches. The size field is filled for only some rows; it gives once, few, many or a size class.

14	TRBV20-1	NA	TRBJ1-4	many	TGCAGTGCGAGTACAGGGTCAACTAATGAAAAACTGTTTTTT	CSASTGSTNEKLFF
13	TRBV4-2	NA	TRBJ1-1	few	TGTGCCAGCAGCCAATCAGTGAACACTGAAGCTTTCTTT	CASSQSVNTEAFF
15	TRBV20-1	TRBD1	TRBJ2-3	many	TGCAGTGCTAGAATTGTGGGACAGAGCACAGATACGCAGTATTTT	CSARIVGQSTDTQYF
20	TRBV18	TRBD2	TRBJ2-1	many	TGTGCCAGCTCACCCCAGTCGCCTAGCGGTTCCTCTTTTCTAAGCAATGAGCAGTTCTTC	CASSPQSPSGSSFLSNEQFF
13	TRBV6-5	TRBD2	TRBJ2-3	few	TGTGCCAGCCTTGGGACTAACACAGATACGCAGTATTTT	CASLGTNTDTQYF
14	TRBV7-2	NA	TRBJ2-5	many	TGTGCCAGCAGCGCCCGCCTAGTTTATGAGACCCAGTACTTC	CASSARLVYETQYF
16	TRBV12-3/TRBV12-4	NA	TRBJ2-2	NA	TGTGCCAGTCCCCCAAGCGGAAGCTCGAACACCGGGGAGCTGTTTTTT	CASPPSGSSNTGELFF
12	TRBV7-2	NA	TRBJ1-1	many	TGTGCCAGCAGCTGGGAACAGGGAGAAGCTTTCTTT	CASSWEQGEAFF
14	TRBV10-3	NA	TRBJ2-7	many	TGTGCCATCAGTGAAGGGCCGGGTCCCTACGAGCAGTACTTC	CAISEGPGPYEQYF
15	TRBV6-5	TRBD1	TRBJ2-1	many	TGTGCCAGCACCCTGACAGGGGTAGCCTACAATGAGCAGTTCTTC	CASTLTGVAYNEQFF
20	TRBV9	TRBD2	TRBJ2-5	many	TGTGCCAGCAGCGTAGCTACAGCGGGGGCTAGCGGCACCAGTCAAGAGACCCAGTACTTC	CASSVATAGASGTSQETQYF
16	TRBV9	NA	TRBJ2-1	NA	TGTGCCAGCAGCGTCCGGACTGTTGTTACGCTGGATGAGCAGTTCTTC	CASSVRTVVTLDEQFF
15	TRBV4-3	TRBD2	TRBJ2-1	many	TGCGCCAGCAGCCAAGAGTTAGCGGGAGGTGGTGAGCAGTTCTTC	CASSQELAGGGEQFF
14	TRBV11-2	NA	TRBJ2-3	many	TGTGCCAGCAGCTTAGGGGGAGACACAGATACGCAGTATTTT	CASSLGGDTDTQYF
14	TRBV29-1	NA	TRBJ1-2	medium-sized	TGCAGCGTTGACCTAAGGCCCGAGAACTATGGCTACACCTTC	CSVDLRPENYGYTF
13	TRBV9	NA	TRBJ2-2	medium-sized	TGTGCCAGCGGGGTAGATTACACCGGGGAGCTGTTTTTT	CASGVDYTGELFF
14	TRBV30	NA	TRBJ2-2	medium-sized	TGTGCCTGGAGCCACTTCCAGAACACCGGGGAGCTGTTTTTT	CAWSHFQNTGELFF
16	TRBV27	TRBD1	TRBJ1-4	many	TGTGCCAGCAGTCCTCACCCCAGGGGGAGAAGGGAAAAACTGTTTTTT	CASSPHPRGRREKLFF
14	TRBV12-3/TRBV12-4	NA	TRBJ1-5	NA	TGTGCCAGCAGGCCAGGGGATAGCAATCAGCCCCAGCATTTT	CASRPGDSNQPQHF
16	TRBV11-2	NA	TRBJ2-3	many	TGTGCCAGCAGCTTAGGGTGGGGGAAGAGCACAGATACGCAGTATTTT	CASSLGWGKSTDTQYF
15	TRBV5-1	NA	TRBJ2-5	many	TGCGCCAGCAGCTTGGCCGACAGCGGCCCAGAGACCCAGTACTTC	CASSLADSGPETQYF
15	TRBV6-1	NA	TRBJ1-5	many	TGTGCCAGCAAACCAACGGGGGACAACAATCAGCCCCAGCATTTT	CASKPTGDNNQPQHF
14	TRBV20-1	TRBD1	TRBJ2-2	many	TGCAGTGCTCCGACAGGGGGGGCCACCGGGGAGCTGTTTTTT	CSAPTGGATGELFF
13	TRBV6-6	NA	TRBJ1-3	NA	TGTGCCAGCCGGAGGGGGGCTGGAAACACCATATATTTT	CASRRGAGNTIYF
15	TRBV18	NA	TRBJ2-1	many	TGTGCCAGCTCACCGCTGGAGGGGGTCCCCAATGAGCAGTTCTTC	CASSPLEGVPNEQFF
15	TRBV7-6	TRBD1	TRBJ1-4	medium-sized	TGTGCCAGCAGCGTATTGACAGGGTCGGATGAAAAACTGTTTTTT	CASSVLTGSDEKLFF
16	TRBV6-5	NA	TRBJ2-5	many	TGTGCCAGCAGTTATGTGAGCGGGCCCAGCCAAGAGACCCAGTACTTC	CASSYVSGPSQETQYF
17	TRBV4-2	TRBD2	TRBJ2-3	NA	TGTGCCAGCAGCCAAGTGGGTGGCGGGGGGGCGGCAGATACGCAGTATTTT	CASSQVGGGGAADTQYF
15	TRBV4-3	NA	TRBJ2-6	many	TGCGCCAGCAGCCAAGAAGGGTTCGGGGCCAACGTCCTGACTTTC	CASSQEGFGANVLTF
15	TRBV5-1	TRBD2	TRBJ2-5	many	TGCGCCAGCAGACCGAACGGGGGGTTCGGAGAGACCCAGTACTTC	CASRPNGGFGETQYF
15	TRBV6-1	TRBD1	TRBJ1-5	NA	TGTGCCAGCAGTGACTTTACAGGGGTAAGTCAGCCCCAGCATTTT	CASSDFTGVSQPQHF
14	TRBV5-4	NA	TRBJ2-7	many	TGTGCCAGCAGAGTCTTAGGGGAACTCGACGAGCAGTACTTC	CASRVLGELDEQYF
12	TRBV5-5	NA	TRBJ1-5	medium-sized	TGTGCCAGCAGCTTGGACACAGGGCCCCAGCATTTT	CASSLDTGPQHF
11	TRBV29-1	NA	TRBJ1-2	many	TGCAGCGTTGATTGGGGGTATGGCTACACCTTC	CSVDWGYGYTF
14	TRBV6-1	NA	TRBJ1-1	many	TGTGCCAGCGCCGGATCTTTGTGGCAGAAGGAAGCTTTCTTT	CASAGSLWQKEAFF
15	TRBV20-1	TRBD1	TRBJ1-1	medium-sized	TGCAGTGCTAGAGACTTCAGGGGGCTGGACACTGAAGCTTTCTTT	CSARDFRGLDTEAFF
19	TRBV4-2	TRBD2	TRBJ2-1	many	TGTGCCAGCAGCCAGACCCCGGGACGGTACACTAGCGGGAGCAGTGAGCAGTTCTTC	CASSQTPGRYTSGSSEQFF
15	TRBV7-2	NA	TRBJ1-4	many	TGTGCCAGCAGCCCCGGACCGTCAACTAATGAAAAACTGTTTTTT	CASSPGPSTNEKLFF
13	TRBV30	TRBD1	TRBJ1-5	few	TGTGCCTTAGGAGGGGGCGCAGGGCAGCCCCAGCATTTT	CALGGGAGQPQHF
13	TRBV20-1	NA	TRBJ1-5	few	TGCAGTGCTAGACCAAATAGCAATCAGCCCCAGCATTTT	CSARPNSNQPQHF